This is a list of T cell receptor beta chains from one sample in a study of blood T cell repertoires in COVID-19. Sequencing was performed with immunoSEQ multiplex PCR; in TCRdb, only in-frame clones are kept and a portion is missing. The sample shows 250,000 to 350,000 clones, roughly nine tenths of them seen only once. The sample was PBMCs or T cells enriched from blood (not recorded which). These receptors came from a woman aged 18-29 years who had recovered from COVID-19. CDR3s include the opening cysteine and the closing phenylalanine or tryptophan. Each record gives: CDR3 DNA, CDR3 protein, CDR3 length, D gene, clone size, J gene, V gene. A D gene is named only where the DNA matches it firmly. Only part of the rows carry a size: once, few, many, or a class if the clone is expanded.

DNA: TGTGCCAGCAGTCAAATACAGGGGAGGAACACTGAAGCTTTCTTT
CDR3: CASSQIQGRNTEAFF
length: 15
D: TRBD1
size: -
J: TRBJ1-1
V: TRBV28

DNA: TGCGCCAGCAGCTTGAGTAGTTCCGCGGGGGGGCGTAATGAAAAACTGTTTTTT
CDR3: CASSLSSSAGGRNEKLFF
length: 18
D: -
size: -
J: TRBJ1-4
V: TRBV5-1

DNA: TGTGCCAGTAGTAGGACAGCTGGAAACACCATATATTTT
CDR3: CASSRTAGNTIYF
length: 13
D: -
size: -
J: TRBJ1-3
V: TRBV19

DNA: TGTGCCAGCAGTGAAATCCCGAACAGGTCCTACGAGCAGTACTTC
CDR3: CASSEIPNRSYEQYF
length: 15
D: -
size: -
J: TRBJ2-7
V: TRBV6-1

DNA: TGTGCCAGCAGCCCCCACAGGGCCGCTGAAGCTTTCTTT
CDR3: CASSPHRAAEAFF
length: 13
D: -
size: -
J: TRBJ1-1
V: TRBV7-8

DNA: TGTGCCAGTAGTGTACAGGGAGCTGGAAACACCATATATTTT
CDR3: CASSVQGAGNTIYF
length: 14
D: -
size: -
J: TRBJ1-3
V: TRBV19

DNA: TGTGCCAGCAGCTTAGACAGTGAAGCTTTCTTT
CDR3: CASSLDSEAFF
length: 11
D: -
size: -
J: TRBJ1-1
V: TRBV11-2

DNA: TGTGCCAGCAGTTACTCCAGTAAATATGGCTACACCTTC
CDR3: CASSYSSKYGYTF
length: 13
D: -
size: -
J: TRBJ1-2
V: TRBV6-5

DNA: TGTGCCTGGAGTCTCCCAGTGAACACTGAAGCTTTCTTT
CDR3: CAWSLPVNTEAFF
length: 13
D: -
size: -
J: TRBJ1-1
V: TRBV30

DNA: TGTGCCAGCACCACTGTTAACTCTGGAAACACCATATATTTT
CDR3: CASTTVNSGNTIYF
length: 14
D: -
size: once
J: TRBJ1-3
V: TRBV28

DNA: TGCAGCGTTCTATTTAGCGGGACCAACTCCTACGAGCAGTACTTC
CDR3: CSVLFSGTNSYEQYF
length: 15
D: TRBD2
size: -
J: TRBJ2-7
V: TRBV29-1

DNA: TGTGCCAGCAGTGAGGGGGACAGGGAGGGCAATGAGCAGTTCTTC
CDR3: CASSEGDREGNEQFF
length: 15
D: TRBD1
size: -
J: TRBJ2-1
V: TRBV6-4

DNA: TGCAGCGTCCGTACACATCCGACCTACAATGAGCAGTTCTTC
CDR3: CSVRTHPTYNEQFF
length: 14
D: -
size: -
J: TRBJ2-1
V: TRBV29-1

DNA: TGTGCCAGCAGCTTAGTGGGGACTAGCGGGGGGCGAGGGGAGACCCAGTACTTC
CDR3: CASSLVGTSGGRGETQYF
length: 18
D: TRBD2
size: -
J: TRBJ2-5
V: TRBV7-8

DNA: TGTGCCAGCACCGGGACTGGGACGTCTGGCTACACCTTC
CDR3: CASTGTGTSGYTF
length: 13
D: -
size: -
J: TRBJ1-2
V: TRBV6-5

DNA: TGTGCCAGCAGCGTAGCGGTAAACTACGAGCAGTACTTC
CDR3: CASSVAVNYEQYF
length: 13
D: -
size: once
J: TRBJ2-7
V: TRBV9

DNA: TGTGCCAGCAGCTACGGGGTTACTGAAGCTTTCTTT
CDR3: CASSYGVTEAFF
length: 12
D: -
size: -
J: TRBJ1-1
V: TRBV12-3/TRBV12-4

DNA: TGCGCCAGCAGCGTGGGTGGGACAGGGAATGAAAAACTGTTTTTT
CDR3: CASSVGGTGNEKLFF
length: 15
D: TRBD1
size: -
J: TRBJ1-4
V: TRBV5-1

DNA: TGTGCCAGCAGCTTGTGGACAGGGTGGAACACTGAAGCTTTCTTT
CDR3: CASSLWTGWNTEAFF
length: 15
D: TRBD1
size: -
J: TRBJ1-1
V: TRBV5-6

DNA: TGTGCCAGCAGCTTAGGGGGACAGAACACCGGGGAGCTGTTTTTT
CDR3: CASSLGGQNTGELFF
length: 15
D: -
size: -
J: TRBJ2-2
V: TRBV11-3

DNA: TGTGCCAGCAGTGTCAATGCCGGGACAACCTATGGCTACACCTTC
CDR3: CASSVNAGTTYGYTF
length: 15
D: -
size: -
J: TRBJ1-2
V: TRBV25-1

DNA: TGTGCCAGTAGTCAGGGTGCTGGACAGCCCCAGCATTTT
CDR3: CASSQGAGQPQHF
length: 13
D: -
size: -
J: TRBJ1-5
V: TRBV19